This T cell receptor beta chain was recorded in a study of blood T cell repertoires in COVID-19. Background on the study: The origin of the acute and convalescent COVID-19 samples was the United States, Italy and Spain. From T cells, B-cell-depleted T cells, or PBMCs came the material, which was cDNA or gDNA.

This CDR3 is built from 14 residues. Looked up from germline, CDR1 is SGHRS and CDR2 is YFSETQ. Trimming shortened V by 3 bases and J by 4 bases, and 13 bases separated the two germline ends. Per the original methods: From reference gene primer amplification, estimates of nucleated cell counts were derived. Profiled with immunoSEQ multiplex PCR; TCRdb holds only in-frame clones, not every one. The V and J calls and the clone size are those of that table, but D and trimming were determined from the DNA. The sample carries some 150,000 clones, approximately 80% recorded once. This receptor was taken from a woman aged 80 or over with active or convalescent COVID-19. The rearrangement uses TRBV5-1 and TRBJ1-2; D is perhaps TRBD1 (6 bases). The material sequenced was peripheral blood. CDR3 in amino acids: CASSWTGTIYGYTF. The CDR3 DNA follows: TGCGCCAGCAGCTGGACCGGGACAATCTATGGCTACACCTTC.